The 20 T cell receptor beta chains below come from one sample, sequenced in a study of response to subunit inactivated influenza vaccine. Each CDR3 protein gets one entry after TCRdb re-called the RT-PCR reads with MiXCR. Of roughly 760,000 distinct CDR3 sequences in the sample, 21% were seen once. Sequencing was performed on PBMCs from blood, taken around 5 days after vaccination. These receptors all come from a man between 45 and 60 years old who received an inactivated influenza vaccine.

This clonotype was seen only a few times. The chain joins TRBV4-2 to TRBJ2-3; 11 bases map to TRBD2. The CDR3 sequence is 16 residues long. The germline V gene has CDR1 LGHNA and CDR2 YNFKEQ. V lost 0 bases to trimming and J lost 6 bases; unmatched junction nucleotides: 5. The chain's CDR3 is CASSQDIAGGPDTQYF. CDR3 nucleotide sequence: TGTGCCAGCAGCCAAGATATAGCGGGGGGGCCGGATACGCAGTATTTT.

The chain employs TRBV7-9 and TRBJ2-7, with a weak D call TRBD2 (6 bases). Germline V lookup: CDR1 SEHNR, CDR2 FQNEAQ (reference sequence). There are 12 residues in the CDR3. V was clipped by 4 bases and J by 3 bases, with 7 bases between them. The CDR3 reads CASSWGDYEQYF. CDR3 bases: TGTGCCAGCAGCTGGGGGGACTACGAGCAGTACTTC.

This clonotype was observed a handful of times. This chain uses TRBV6-1 with TRBJ1-2; D perhaps matches TRBD1 (6 bases). Between the trimmed V and J ends, which lost 6 bases and 7 bases, there was a span of 27 bases. The CDR3 spans 17 residues. Germline-derived CDR1 and CDR2 are MNHNS and SASEGT. The CDR3 reads CASRPYGQRADPPGYTF. CDR3 DNA: TGTGCCAGCAGACCCTACGGACAGCGGGCTGATCCCCCTGGCTACACCTTC.

This clonotype was counted only a few times. The rearrangement links TRBV11-2 to TRBJ2-1; possible D gene TRBD1, 6 bases. Germline V lookup: CDR1 SGHAT, CDR2 FQNNGV. The CDR3 is 17 residues long. V was cut by 0 bases and J by 0 bases, with 12 bases left in between. The CDR3 coding sequence is TGTGCCAGCAGCTTAGACAGGGGTTACAGCTCCTACAATGAGCAGTTCTTC. Protein sequence: CASSLDRGYSSYNEQFF. Using reference TRBV11-2 and TRBJ2-1 for the parts outside the CDR3, the full variable domain is EAGVAQSPRYKIIEKRQSVAFWCNPISGHATLYWYQQILGQGPKLLIQFQNNGVVDDSQLPKDRFSAERLKGVDSTLKIQPAKLEDSAVYLCASSLDRGYSSYNEQFFGPGTRLTVL.

At least ten counts were recorded for this clonotype. The genes are TRBV2 and TRBJ2-3; D not certain. Per the germline V gene, CDR1 is SNHLY and CDR2 is FYNNEI. The CDR3 is 14 amino acids. With 9 bases removed from V and 4 bases from J, the gap between germline ends came to 17 bases. CDR3 in amino acids: CASKASSEADTQYF. In DNA, the CDR3 is TGTGCCAGTAAGGCGTCGAGCGAGGCAGATACGCAGTATTTT.

This clonotype was detected only a few times. The chain links TRBV6-5 to TRBJ1-2; the match to TRBD1 covers 11 bases. Germline V lookup: CDR1 MNHEY, CDR2 SVGAGI. The CDR3 consists of 16 residues. V lost 0 bases to trimming and J lost 6 bases; unmatched junction nucleotides: 6. The CDR3 protein is CASSYSTGTGGNGYTF. For the CDR3, the DNA is TGTGCCAGCAGTTACTCGACCGGGACAGGGGGTAATGGCTACACCTTC.

The rearrangement links TRBV7-9 to TRBJ1-4; D remains unclear. Deletions cut 5 bases from V and 3 bases from J, with 10 bases between. This CDR3 spans 14 amino acids. Germline V gene data show CDR1 as SEHNR and CDR2 as FQNEAQ (reference sequence). CDR3 sequence: CASSQRGSNEKLFF. The CDR3, as DNA: TGTGCCAGCAGCCAGCGCGGATCTAATGAAAAACTGTTTTTT.

The rearrangement uses TRBV20-1 and TRBJ1-1; the D gene is possibly TRBD1 (5 bases). V lost 4 bases to trimming and J lost 6 bases, with 6 bases between them. Germline-derived CDR1 and CDR2 are DFQATT and SNEGSKA (reference sequence). The CDR3 has 10 amino acids. The CDR3, as DNA: TGCAGTGCTATGGGGGCTGAAGCTTTCTTT. Its translation is CSAMGAEAFF.

The genes are TRBV30 and TRBJ2-5; possibly TRBD1 for D (5 bases). The CDR3 covers 13 residues. CDR1 and CDR2 from the germline V gene are GTSNPN and SVGIG (reference sequence). V was pared by 1 base and J by 8 bases, with 14 bases between. This chain's CDR3 is CAWSGGHRGTQYF. The DNA of the CDR3 is TGTGCCTGGAGTGGTGGACATCGTGGTACCCAGTACTTC.

This clonotype occurred a few times. The chain is built from TRBV28 and TRBJ2-5; TRBD2 might be the D (5 bases). Trimming pared 4 bases from V and 7 bases from J, leaving 7 bases between. Germline assignment: CDR1 MDHEN and CDR2 SYDVKM. This CDR3 has 11 residues. CDR3 sequence (DNA): TGTGCCAGCAGTTCTGCGGGGACCCAGTACTTC. It specifies CASSSAGTQYF. The complete variable domain, with remaining parts taken from reference TRBV28 and TRBJ2-5, reads DVKVTQSSRYLVKRTGEKVFLECVQDMDHENMFWYRQDPGLGLRLIYFSYDVKMKEKGDIPEGYSVSREKKERFSLILESASTNQTSMYLCASSSAGTQYFGPGTRLLVL.

CDR3 in DNA: TGCGCCAGCAGCTCCGGGAGCCTGAAGGCGACAGATACGCAGTATTTT. Translated: CASSSGSLKATDTQYF. This chain connects TRBV5-1 to TRBJ2-3; a possible D gene is TRBD2 (6 bases). The CDR3 is 16 amino acids. Germline V gives CDR1 SGHRS, CDR2 YFSETQ. V was shortened by 3 bases and J by 3 bases, with 17 bases between the two germline ends.

J is TRBJ2-5 and V is TRBV29-1; 9 bases map to TRBD1. Germline lookup yields CDR1 SQVTM and CDR2 ANQGSEA. V shed 0 bases and J 3 bases; nucleotides not matched to a gene: 2. This CDR3 region has 14 residues. The CDR3 here is CSVEERTGEETQYF. The CDR3 nucleotides read TGCAGCGTTGAAGAAAGGACAGGGGAAGAGACCCAGTACTTC.

This clonotype has only a few counts. The chain combines TRBV20-1 with TRBJ1-5; tentatively, D is TRBD1 (6 bases). Germline V gene lookup returns CDR1 DFQATT and CDR2 SNEGSKA (reference sequence). V was cut by 4 bases and J by 4 bases, with 20 bases left in between. The CDR3 spans 16 residues. The CDR3 sequence is CSATLPRGGGNQPQHF. For the CDR3, the DNA is TGCAGTGCTACCCTCCCCCGGGGGGGCGGGAATCAGCCCCAGCATTTT.

For this clonotype: Germline is not matched at one junction end, which may reflect a read error. The chain is built from TRBV15 and TRBJ2-7; D perhaps matches TRBD2 (5 bases). Germline V gene lookup returns CDR1 LNHNV and CDR2 YYDKDF (reference sequence). The CDR3 spans 13 residues. CDR3 sequence: CATSGLDSYEQSF. CDR3 nucleotide sequence: TGTGCCACCAGCGGACTTGATAGCTACGAGCAGTCCTTC.

A note on this clonotype: At one boundary the junction diverges from the germline segment, which might be a read error. The rearrangement joins TRBV29-1 to TRBJ2-5; weak D call: TRBD1 (6 bases). Germline loops: CDR1 SQVTM, CDR2 ANQGSEA. This CDR3 has 13 residues. The CDR3 DNA sequence: TGCAGCGTTGGTACAGGGCGTCAGGAGACCCAGTATTTC. Protein product: CSVGTGRQETQYF.

The J gene is TRBJ2-1, the V gene TRBV20-1; possibly TRBD2 for D (5 bases). The germline V gene encodes CDR1 DFQATT and CDR2 SNEGSKA (reference sequence). V lost 5 bases, J lost 2 bases, and 13 bases lay in between. The CDR3 contains 14 residues. CDR3 sequence: CSAHREGPYNEQFF. Here the CDR3 DNA reads TGCAGTGCTCATCGAGAGGGCCCCTACAATGAGCAGTTCTTC.

This chain connects TRBV19 to TRBJ2-2; no reliable D call. Looked up from germline, CDR1 is LNHDA and CDR2 is SQIVND (reference sequence). The CDR3 has 14 amino acids. Trimming stripped 7 bases from V and 0 bases from J, with 9 bases between. This CDR3 reads CASKYSPNTGELFF. The CDR3 region has the DNA TGTGCCAGTAAATACAGCCCGAACACCGGGGAGCTGTTTTTT.

This clonotype was recorded a few times. The CDR3 nucleotides read TGTGCCAGCAGCCAGCGTGGCCCAGATGTGCAGTACTTC. Translated: CASSQRGPDVQYF. The V gene is TRBV12-3 or TRBV12-4, the J gene TRBJ2-7; D is unresolved. The V end lost 6 bases, the J end lost 9 bases, and 18 bases lay between the germline ends. The CDR3 is 13 residues long.

The chain recombines TRBV14 with TRBJ2-7; no reliable D call. Germline loops: CDR1 SGHDN, CDR2 FVKESK. CDR3 length: 18 amino acids. Trimming took 4 bases from V and 2 from J, leaving 24 bases between them. CDR3 residues: CASSPQTKGLGYTYEQYF. The CDR3 nucleotides read TGTGCCAGCAGCCCACAAACCAAGGGATTGGGATATACCTACGAGCAGTACTTC.

This clonotype was seen only a few times. This chain connects TRBV5-1 to TRBJ2-3; 7 positions match TRBD1. The germline V gene encodes CDR1 SGHRS and CDR2 YFSETQ. CDR3 length: 15 amino acids. With 3 bases clipped from V and 1 base from J, the junction kept 5 bases outside the gene matches. CDR3 in amino acids: CASSYGQVGTDTQYF. CDR3 in DNA: TGCGCCAGCAGCTACGGACAGGTCGGCACAGATACGCAGTATTTT.